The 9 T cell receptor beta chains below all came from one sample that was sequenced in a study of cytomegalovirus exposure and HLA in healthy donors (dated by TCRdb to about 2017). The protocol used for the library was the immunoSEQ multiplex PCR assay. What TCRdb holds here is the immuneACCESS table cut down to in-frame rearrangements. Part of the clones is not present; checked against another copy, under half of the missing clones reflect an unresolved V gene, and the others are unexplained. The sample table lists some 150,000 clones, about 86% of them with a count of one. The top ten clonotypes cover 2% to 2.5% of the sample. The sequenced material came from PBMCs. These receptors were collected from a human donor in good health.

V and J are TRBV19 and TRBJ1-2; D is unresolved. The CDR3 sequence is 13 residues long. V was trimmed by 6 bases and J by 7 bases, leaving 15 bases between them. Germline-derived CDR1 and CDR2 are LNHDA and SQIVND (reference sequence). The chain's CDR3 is CASRTLGLGGYTF. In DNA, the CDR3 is TGTGCCAGTAGGACTCTCGGCCTCGGTGGCTACACCTTC.

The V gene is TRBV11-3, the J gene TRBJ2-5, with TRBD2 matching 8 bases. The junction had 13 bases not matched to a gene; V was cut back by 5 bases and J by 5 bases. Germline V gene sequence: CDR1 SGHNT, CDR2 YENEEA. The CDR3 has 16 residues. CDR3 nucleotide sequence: TGTGCCAGCAGCGAGAATCCGACTAGCGTGGGGGAGACCCAGTACTTC. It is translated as CASSENPTSVGETQYF.

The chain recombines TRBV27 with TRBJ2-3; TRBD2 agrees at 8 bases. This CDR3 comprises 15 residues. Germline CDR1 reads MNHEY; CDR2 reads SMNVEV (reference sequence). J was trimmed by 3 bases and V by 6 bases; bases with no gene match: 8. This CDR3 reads CASRYSGLGTDTQYF. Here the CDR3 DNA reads TGTGCCAGCAGGTATTCGGGACTAGGGACAGATACGCAGTATTTT.

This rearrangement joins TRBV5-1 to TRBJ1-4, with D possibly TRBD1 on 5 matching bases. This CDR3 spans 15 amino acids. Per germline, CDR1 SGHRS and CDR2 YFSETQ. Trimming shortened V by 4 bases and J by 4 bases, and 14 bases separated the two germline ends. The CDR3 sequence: CASSQTGTFNEKLFF. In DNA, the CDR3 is TGCGCCAGCAGCCAAACCGGGACTTTTAATGAAAAACTGTTTTTT.

CDR3 residues: CSVLGDRWNTEAFF. Written as DNA, the CDR3 is TGCAGCGTTTTGGGGGACAGGTGGAACACTGAAGCTTTCTTT. The chain is built from TRBV29-1 and TRBJ1-1; 8 nucleotides line up with TRBD1. CDR3 size: 14 residues. With V trimmed by 5 bases and J by 1 base, 6 bases remained unmatched. Germline loops: CDR1 SQVTM, CDR2 ANQGSEA. The whole variable domain, remainder taken from reference TRBV29-1 and TRBJ1-1, is SAVISQKPSRDICQRGTSLTIQCQVDSQVTMMFWYRQQPGQSLTLIATANQGSEATYESGFVIDKFPISRPNLTFSTLTVSNMSPEDSSIYLCSVLGDRWNTEAFFGQGTRLTVV.

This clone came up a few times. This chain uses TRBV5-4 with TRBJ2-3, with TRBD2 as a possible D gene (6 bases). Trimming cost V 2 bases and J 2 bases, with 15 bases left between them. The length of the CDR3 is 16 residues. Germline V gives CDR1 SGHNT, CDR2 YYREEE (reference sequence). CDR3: CASSFTAGLNTDTQYF. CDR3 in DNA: TGTGCCAGCAGCTTTACCGCGGGACTGAACACAGATACGCAGTATTTT.

The CDR3 is CASSQETGGRIGNEQFF. CDR3 DNA: TGTGCCAGCAGCCAAGAGACGGGCGGGAGGATCGGCAATGAGCAGTTCTTC. The rearrangement uses TRBV4-2 and TRBJ2-1, with 8 bases that match TRBD2. Per the germline V gene, CDR1 is LGHNA and CDR2 is YNFKEQ. This CDR3 has 17 amino acids. With 0 bases clipped from V and 6 bases from J, the junction kept 10 bases outside the gene matches.

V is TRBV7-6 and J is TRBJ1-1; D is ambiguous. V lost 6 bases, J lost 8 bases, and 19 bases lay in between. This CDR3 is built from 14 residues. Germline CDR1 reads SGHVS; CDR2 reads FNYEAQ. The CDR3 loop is CASSPLEGPMEAFF. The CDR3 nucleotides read TGTGCCAGCAGTCCTTTAGAGGGTCCCATGGAAGCTTTCTTT.

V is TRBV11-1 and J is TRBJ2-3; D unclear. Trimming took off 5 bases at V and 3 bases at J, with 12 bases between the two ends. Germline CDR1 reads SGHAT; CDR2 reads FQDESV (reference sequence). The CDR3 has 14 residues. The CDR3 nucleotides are TGTGCCAGCAGCCACGCTATCGGGACAGATACGCAGTATTTT. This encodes CASSHAIGTDTQYF.